The clone carrying this TCR beta chain has a count of ten or more. Its antigen is as yet unknown. This entry belongs to a study of shared clonotypes between healthy human individuals. Study-level findings and limits: Estimated richness was generally greater in naive than memory subsets.

Trimming pared 4 bases from V and 6 bases from J, leaving 9 bases between. The CDR3 contains 12 residues. In germline, CDR1 is SGHRS, CDR2 YFSETQ. Nashville, Tennessee was home to all donors, who were Caucasian adults. Data came from immunoSEQ multiplex PCR; TCRdb stores just in-frame clones and leaves some out. The sample yields around 330,000 clones, roughly 70% seen once. The origin of this receptor is a man aged 25-45 years in good health. The source material was memory CD4+ T cells sorted from blood. Subset defined: CD45RA-negative fraction. The chain uses TRBV5-1 and TRBJ2-3; no definite D call. The chain's CDR3 is CASSGTGDTQYF. The CDR3 region has the DNA TGCGCCAGCAGCGGCACGGGTGATACGCAGTATTTT.